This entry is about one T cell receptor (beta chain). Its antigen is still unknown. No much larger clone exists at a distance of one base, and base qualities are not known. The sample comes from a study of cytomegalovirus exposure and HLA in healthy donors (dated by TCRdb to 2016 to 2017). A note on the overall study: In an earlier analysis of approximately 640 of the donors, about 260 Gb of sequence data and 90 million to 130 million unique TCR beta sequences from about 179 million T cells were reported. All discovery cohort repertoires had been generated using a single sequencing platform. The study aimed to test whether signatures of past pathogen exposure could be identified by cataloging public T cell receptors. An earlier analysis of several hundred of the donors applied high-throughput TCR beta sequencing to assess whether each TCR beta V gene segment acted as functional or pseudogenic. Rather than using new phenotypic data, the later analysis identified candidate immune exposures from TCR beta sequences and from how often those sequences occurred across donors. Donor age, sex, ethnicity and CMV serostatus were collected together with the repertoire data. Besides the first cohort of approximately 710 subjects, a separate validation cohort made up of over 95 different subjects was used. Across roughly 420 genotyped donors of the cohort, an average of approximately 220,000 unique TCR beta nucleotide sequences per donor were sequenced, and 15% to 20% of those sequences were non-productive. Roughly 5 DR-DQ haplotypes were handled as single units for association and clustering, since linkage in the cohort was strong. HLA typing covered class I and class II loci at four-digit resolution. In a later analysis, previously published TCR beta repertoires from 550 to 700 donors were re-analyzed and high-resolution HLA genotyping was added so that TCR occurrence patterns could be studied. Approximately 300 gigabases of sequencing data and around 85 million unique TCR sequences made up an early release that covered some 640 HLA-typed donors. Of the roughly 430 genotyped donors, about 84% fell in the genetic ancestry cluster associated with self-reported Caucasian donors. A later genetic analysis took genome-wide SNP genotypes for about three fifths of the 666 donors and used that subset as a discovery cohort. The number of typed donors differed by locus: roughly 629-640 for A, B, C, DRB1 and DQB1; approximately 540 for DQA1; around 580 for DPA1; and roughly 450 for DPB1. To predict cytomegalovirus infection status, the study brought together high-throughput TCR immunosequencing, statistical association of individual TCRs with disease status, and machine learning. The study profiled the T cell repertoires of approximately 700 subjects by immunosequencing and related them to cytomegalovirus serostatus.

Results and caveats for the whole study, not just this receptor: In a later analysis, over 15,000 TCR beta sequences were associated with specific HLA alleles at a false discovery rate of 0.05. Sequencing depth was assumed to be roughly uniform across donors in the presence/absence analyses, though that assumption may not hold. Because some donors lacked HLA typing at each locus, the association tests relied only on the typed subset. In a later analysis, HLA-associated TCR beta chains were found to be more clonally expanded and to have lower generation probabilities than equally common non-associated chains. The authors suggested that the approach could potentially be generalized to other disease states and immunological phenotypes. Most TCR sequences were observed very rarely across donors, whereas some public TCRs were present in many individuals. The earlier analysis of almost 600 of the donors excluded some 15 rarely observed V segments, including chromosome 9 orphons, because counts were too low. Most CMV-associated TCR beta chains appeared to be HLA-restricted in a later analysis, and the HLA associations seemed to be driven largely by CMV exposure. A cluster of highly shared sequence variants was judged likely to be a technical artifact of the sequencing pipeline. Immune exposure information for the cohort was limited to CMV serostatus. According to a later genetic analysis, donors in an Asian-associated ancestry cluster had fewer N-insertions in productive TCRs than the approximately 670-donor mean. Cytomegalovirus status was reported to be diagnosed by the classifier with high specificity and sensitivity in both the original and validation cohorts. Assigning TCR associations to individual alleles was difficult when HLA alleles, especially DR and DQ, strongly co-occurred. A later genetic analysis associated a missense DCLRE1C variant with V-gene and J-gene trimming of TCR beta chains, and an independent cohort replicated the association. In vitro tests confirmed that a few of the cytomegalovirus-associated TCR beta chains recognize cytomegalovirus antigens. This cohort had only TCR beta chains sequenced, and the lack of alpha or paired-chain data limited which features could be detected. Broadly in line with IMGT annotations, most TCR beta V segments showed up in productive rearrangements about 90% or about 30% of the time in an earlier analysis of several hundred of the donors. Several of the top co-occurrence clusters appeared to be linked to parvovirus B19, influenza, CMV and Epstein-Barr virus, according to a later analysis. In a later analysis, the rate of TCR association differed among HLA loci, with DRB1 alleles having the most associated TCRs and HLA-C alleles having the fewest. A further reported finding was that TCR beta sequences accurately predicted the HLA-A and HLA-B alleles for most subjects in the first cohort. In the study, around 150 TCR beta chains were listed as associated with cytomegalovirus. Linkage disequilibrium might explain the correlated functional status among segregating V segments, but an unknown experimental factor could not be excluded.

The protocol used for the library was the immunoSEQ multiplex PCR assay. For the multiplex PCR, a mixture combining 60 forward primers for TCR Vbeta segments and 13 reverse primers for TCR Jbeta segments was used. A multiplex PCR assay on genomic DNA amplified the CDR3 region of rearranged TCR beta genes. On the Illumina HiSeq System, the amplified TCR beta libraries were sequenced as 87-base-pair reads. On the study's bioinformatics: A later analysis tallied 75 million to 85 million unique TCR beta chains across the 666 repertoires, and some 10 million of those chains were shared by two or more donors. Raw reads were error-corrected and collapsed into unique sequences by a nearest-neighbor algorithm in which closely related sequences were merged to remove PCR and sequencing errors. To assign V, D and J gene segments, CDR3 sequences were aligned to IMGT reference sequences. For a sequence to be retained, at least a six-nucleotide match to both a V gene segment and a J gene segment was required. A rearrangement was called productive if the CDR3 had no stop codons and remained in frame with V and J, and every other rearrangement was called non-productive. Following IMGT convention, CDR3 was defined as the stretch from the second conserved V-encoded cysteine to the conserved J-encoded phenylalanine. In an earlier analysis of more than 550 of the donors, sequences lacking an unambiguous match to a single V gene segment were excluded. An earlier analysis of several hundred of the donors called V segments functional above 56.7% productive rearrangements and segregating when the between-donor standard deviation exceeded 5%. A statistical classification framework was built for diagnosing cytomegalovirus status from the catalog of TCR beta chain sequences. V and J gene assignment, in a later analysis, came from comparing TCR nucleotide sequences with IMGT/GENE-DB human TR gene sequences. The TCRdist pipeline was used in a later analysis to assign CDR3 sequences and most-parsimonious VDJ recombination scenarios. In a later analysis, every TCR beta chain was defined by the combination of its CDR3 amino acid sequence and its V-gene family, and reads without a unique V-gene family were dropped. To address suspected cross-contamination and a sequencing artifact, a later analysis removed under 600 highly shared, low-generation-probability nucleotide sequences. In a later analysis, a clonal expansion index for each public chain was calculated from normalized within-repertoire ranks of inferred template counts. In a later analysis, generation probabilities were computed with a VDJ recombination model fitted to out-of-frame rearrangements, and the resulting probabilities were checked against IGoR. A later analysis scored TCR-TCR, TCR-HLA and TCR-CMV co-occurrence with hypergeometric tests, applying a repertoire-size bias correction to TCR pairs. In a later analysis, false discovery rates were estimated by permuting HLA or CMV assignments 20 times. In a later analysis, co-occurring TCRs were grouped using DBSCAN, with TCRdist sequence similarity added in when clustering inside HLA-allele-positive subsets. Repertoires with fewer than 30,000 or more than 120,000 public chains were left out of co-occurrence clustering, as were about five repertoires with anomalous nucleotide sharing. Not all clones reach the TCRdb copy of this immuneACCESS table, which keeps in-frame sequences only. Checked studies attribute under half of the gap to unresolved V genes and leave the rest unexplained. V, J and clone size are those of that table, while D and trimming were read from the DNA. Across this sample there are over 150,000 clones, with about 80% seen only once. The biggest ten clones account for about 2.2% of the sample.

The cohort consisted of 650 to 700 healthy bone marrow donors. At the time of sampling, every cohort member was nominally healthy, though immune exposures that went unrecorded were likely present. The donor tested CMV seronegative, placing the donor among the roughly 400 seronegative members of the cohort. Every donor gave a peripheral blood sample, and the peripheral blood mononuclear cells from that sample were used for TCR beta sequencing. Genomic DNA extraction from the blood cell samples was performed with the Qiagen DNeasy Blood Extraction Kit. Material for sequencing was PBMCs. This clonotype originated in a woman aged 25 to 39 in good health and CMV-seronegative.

The nucleotides are TGTGCCAGCAGCTCCCCTTCCGGACTAGCGGGGGGAAATGAAACCGGGGAGCTGTTTTTT. Its amino acids are CASSSPSGLAGGNETGELFF. The sequence is built from TRBV7-6 and TRBJ2-2; a stretch of 14 junction bases matches TRBD2. Trimming leaves V shorter by 4 bases and J shorter by 5 bases, with the junction holding 15 bases beyond the gene matches. There are 20 amino acids in the CDR3, from cysteine to phenylalanine inclusive. The DNA shown is the 60-base CDR3, in frame from base 1. CDR1 and CDR2, per the germline V gene, are SGHVS and FNYEAQ.